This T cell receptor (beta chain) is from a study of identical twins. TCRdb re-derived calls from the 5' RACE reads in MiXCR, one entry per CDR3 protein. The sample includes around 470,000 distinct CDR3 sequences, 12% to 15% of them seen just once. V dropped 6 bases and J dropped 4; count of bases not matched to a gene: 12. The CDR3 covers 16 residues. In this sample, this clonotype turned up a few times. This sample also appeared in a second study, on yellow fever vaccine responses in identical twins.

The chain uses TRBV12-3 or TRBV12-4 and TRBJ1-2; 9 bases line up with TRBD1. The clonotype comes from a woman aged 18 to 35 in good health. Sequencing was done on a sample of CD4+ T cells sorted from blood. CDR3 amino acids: CASSRNLRQGGYGYTF. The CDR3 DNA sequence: TGTGCCAGCAGCCGTAACCTCCGACAGGGGGGCTATGGCTACACCTTC.